The 32 T cell receptor beta chains below all came from one sample that was sequenced in a study of T cell changes during pregnancy in multiple sclerosis. The protocol was immunoSEQ multiplex PCR, while the TCRdb copy is restricted to in-frame clones and leaves out a portion. This table has about 45,000 clones, approximately 96% appearing once. The sample was peripheral blood, taken in the second trimester of pregnancy. The receptors shown here come from a female donor with multiple sclerosis, enrolled in a pregnancy study.

This clone has a handful of counts. The J gene is TRBJ1-1, the V gene TRBV2; D unclear. The germline V and J ends were trimmed by 8 bases and 8 bases, with 12 bases remaining between them. CDR1 is SNHLY, CDR2 FYNNEI, per germline. The CDR3 totals 11 residues. This CDR3 reads CASELTREAFF. CDR3 in DNA: TGTGCCAGCGAATTAACGAGAGAAGCTTTCTTT. Together with reference TRBV2 and TRBJ1-1, the CDR3 gives the full variable domain: EPEVTQTPSHQVTQMGQEVILRCVPISNHLYFYWYRQILGQKVEFLVSFYNNEISEKSEIFDDQFSVERPDGSNFTLKIRSTKLEDSAMYFCASELTREAFFGQGTRLTVV.

The rearrangement uses TRBV7-2 and TRBJ1-1, with D possibly matching TRBD1 (5 bases). Trimming left V 2 bases short and J 2 bases short, with 6 bases between. Germline CDR1 is SGHTA and CDR2 is FQGNSA. The CDR3 sequence is 13 residues long. The CDR3 DNA sequence: TGTGCCAGCAGCTTAAGGGGAAACACTGAAGCTTTCTTT. This sequence encodes CASSLRGNTEAFF.

This clone was picked up one time. This rearrangement joins TRBV10-3 to TRBJ2-7; the match to TRBD1 covers 12 bases. The germline V gene has CDR1 ENHRY and CDR2 SYGVKD. The J segment lost 0 bases and the V segment lost 7 bases, leaving 1 base of the junction unmatched. This CDR3 is built from 14 residues. DNA for the CDR3: TGTGCCATCAAGGGACAGGGGGCCTCCTACGAGCAGTACTTC. Encoded protein: CAIKGQGASYEQYF.

The rearrangement uses TRBV19 and TRBJ1-2, with a tentative D call TRBD1 (6 bases). The V gene's germline CDR1 is LNHDA and CDR2 SQIVND (reference sequence). Trimming stripped 5 bases from V and 2 bases from J, with 12 bases between. The CDR3 is 14 residues long. CDR3: CASSPGHLNYGYTF. The CDR3 DNA follows: TGTGCCAGTAGTCCGGGACACTTAAACTATGGCTACACCTTC.

V gene TRBV27 combines with J gene TRBJ1-1; maybe TRBD1 (5 bases). The V end was cut by 3 bases, the J end by 1 base, with 15 bases between. The germline CDR1 and CDR2 sequences are MNHEY and SMNVEV (reference sequence). The CDR3 runs 16 residues. CDR3 sequence (DNA): TGTGCCAGCAGTTTTTCGCGTGCAGGGTGGAACACTGAAGCTTTCTTT. Its translation: CASSFSRAGWNTEAFF.

In its sample, this clone was seen once. The genes are TRBV5-1 and TRBJ2-5; maybe TRBD2 (6 bases). Trimming left V 4 bases short and J 0 bases short, with 13 bases between. CDR1 and CDR2 from the germline V gene are SGHRS and YFSETQ. The CDR3 sequence is 15 residues long. The CDR3 bases are TGCGCCAGCAGCCCCAATGGGGGGTACCAAGAGACCCAGTACTTC. Translation: CASSPNGGYQETQYF.

This clone was seen just once. The chain recombines TRBV5-1 with TRBJ2-7; D is uncertain. Per germline, CDR1 SGHRS and CDR2 YFSETQ. There are 14 residues in the CDR3. The ends were cut back, 4 bases at V and 4 bases at J, with 15 bases in the middle. CDR3 protein: CASSHETTIYEQYF. The DNA for the CDR3 is TGCGCCAGCAGCCACGAGACAACGATTTACGAGCAGTACTTC.

The chain combines TRBV9 with TRBJ2-5; 10 nucleotides agree with TRBD2. V lost 1 base and J lost 7; bases outside the gene matches: 4. Germline V gene data show CDR1 as SGDLS and CDR2 as YYNGEE. The CDR3 runs 14 residues. The CDR3 DNA is TGTGCCAGCAGCGTAAGGACTAGCGGCGGGACCCAGTACTTC. This sequence encodes CASSVRTSGGTQYF.

The chain combines TRBV7-9 with TRBJ2-7; 10 positions match TRBD2. The CDR3 is 16 amino acids. From germline, CDR1 is SEHNR and CDR2 FQNEAQ (reference sequence). Trimming took 4 bases from V and 0 from J; bases not matched to a gene: 6. The CDR3 DNA is TGTGCCAGCAGCTCCTTCACTAGCGGGACCTCCTACGAGCAGTACTTC. The encoded protein is CASSSFTSGTSYEQYF.

This clone was seen a handful of times. This chain uses TRBV7-2 with TRBJ2-1, with D possibly TRBD2 on 5 matching bases. Germline CDR1 SGHTA, CDR2 FQGNSA. With 1 base removed from V and 2 bases from J, the gap between germline ends came to 9 bases. The CDR3 has 15 residues. CDR3 bases: TGTGCCAGCAGCTTAGTGGGAGTGCCCTACAATGAGCAGTTCTTC. Residues: CASSLVGVPYNEQFF.

The J gene is TRBJ2-1, the V gene TRBV11-2; 12 bases are a match to TRBD2. Germline loops: CDR1 SGHAT, CDR2 FQNNGV. Unmatched junction bases numbered 8, after V lost 1 base and J lost 10 bases. The CDR3 has 16 amino acids. The CDR3 is CASSLVGLAGPREQFF. The CDR3 coding sequence is TGTGCCAGCAGCTTAGTTGGACTAGCGGGACCCCGGGAGCAGTTCTTC.

Here the CDR3 reads CASSRGQGHTGELFF. CDR3 DNA sequence: TGTGCCAGCAGCCGTGGACAGGGCCACACCGGGGAGCTGTTTTTT. V usage is TRBV5-8 and J usage is TRBJ2-2; 8 bases agree with TRBD1. Germline trimming cut 4 bases from V and 3 bases from J; bases unmatched to any gene: 5. Germline loops: CDR1 SGHTS, CDR2 YDEGEE. CDR3 length: 15 residues.

CDR3 DNA sequence: TGTGCCAGCAGCTTATCAGGGGGAAGGGCCCAAGAGACCCAGTACTTC. Residues: CASSLSGGRAQETQYF. The chain combines TRBV5-5 with TRBJ2-5; TRBD1 matches at 7 bases. The germline V gene encodes CDR1 SGHKS and CDR2 YYEKEE (reference sequence). Trimming took 2 bases from V and 1 from J; bases not matched to a gene: 8. The CDR3 spans 16 residues.

The chain uses TRBV2 and TRBJ1-4; TRBD1 might be the D (6 bases). V was pared by 3 bases and J by 4 bases, with 9 bases between. Germline V gene data show CDR1 as SNHLY and CDR2 as FYNNEI. CDR3 length: 14 amino acids. The CDR3 nucleotides are TGTGCCAGCAGTGAGACAGGCCTTAATGAAAAACTGTTTTTT. It codes for CASSETGLNEKLFF.

The V call is TRBV14, the J call TRBJ1-1, with a tentative D call TRBD1 (6 bases). CDR1 and CDR2 (germline): SGHDN, FVKESK. Trimming took 4 bases from V and 5 from J, leaving 11 bases between them. This CDR3 contains 13 residues. The CDR3 loop is CASSPRTVTEAFF. The CDR3 coding sequence is TGTGCCAGCAGCCCACGGACAGTAACTGAAGCTTTCTTT.

This rearrangement joins TRBV27 to TRBJ1-2; D uncertain. CDR1 and CDR2 from the germline V gene are MNHEY and SMNVEV (reference sequence). V lost 5 bases to trimming and J lost 0 bases, with 13 bases between them. There are 15 residues in the CDR3. The CDR3 DNA sequence: TGTGCCAGCAGTCCGGAGGCCTTATCTAACTATGGCTACACCTTC. Translating gives CASSPEALSNYGYTF.

This clone was counted once. The rearrangement uses TRBV4-2 and TRBJ2-7; 9 positions agree with TRBD2. Trimming removed 2 bases from V and 5 bases from J; junction bases left unmatched: 1. This CDR3 comprises 13 residues. Germline values: CDR1 LGHNA, CDR2 YNFKEQ. The chain's CDR3 is CASSQSSGDEQYF. The CDR3 bases are TGTGCCAGCAGCCAATCTAGCGGGGACGAGCAGTACTTC.

The V call is TRBV29-1, the J call TRBJ1-1; D uncertain. Per germline, CDR1 SQVTM and CDR2 ANQGSEA. The CDR3 contains 14 residues. The V gene lost 5 bases and the J gene lost 2 bases, with 15 bases spanning the gap. CDR3 protein: CSVTDAGINTEAFF. CDR3 nucleotides: TGCAGCGTTACTGACGCCGGGATAAACACTGAAGCTTTCTTT.

V and J are TRBV2 and TRBJ1-4; D is perhaps TRBD1 (5 bases). The V gene lost 5 bases and the J gene lost 6 bases, with 13 bases spanning the gap. The CDR3 runs 14 residues. CDR1 SNHLY and CDR2 FYNNEI come from the germline V gene. The CDR3 loop is CASSLDTKYEKLFF. In DNA, the CDR3 is TGTGCCAGCAGTTTGGACACTAAATATGAAAAACTGTTTTTT.

CDR3 sequence: CASFLRGHSYEQYF. Here the CDR3 DNA reads TGTGCCAGCTTCCTAAGGGGACATTCCTACGAGCAGTACTTC. The chain is built from TRBV11-3 and TRBJ2-7; D is perhaps TRBD1 (6 bases). The CDR3 is 14 residues long. V lost 8 bases to trimming and J lost 1 base, with 15 bases between them. Looked up from germline, CDR1 is SGHNT and CDR2 is YENEEA.

The chain links TRBV28 to TRBJ2-7; 9 positions match TRBD1. The CDR3 contains 15 residues. V trimming: 5 bases; J trimming: 5 bases; junction bases outside the gene matches: 10. Germline V gives CDR1 MDHEN, CDR2 SYDVKM. The DNA of the CDR3 is TGTGCCAGCAGTCGGCCCGGGACAGGGCTTGACGAGCAGTACTTC. Protein product: CASSRPGTGLDEQYF.

The chain employs TRBV7-5 and TRBJ1-2; the table's D gene call, TRBD1, was not cross checked with the DNA. TRBV7-5 is termed a pseudogene. CDR3 size: 18 residues. CDR3 DNA: TGTGTCAGAAGCTTAGCAGCCCACAGGGGGCGTTTGACCCATGGCTACACCTTC. Amino acid sequence: CVRSLAAHRGRLTHGYTF.

The gene calls are TRBV5-1 and TRBJ2-5; D gene unclear. Trimming shortened V by 5 bases and J by 4 bases, and 9 bases separated the two germline ends. Germline CDR1 SGHRS, CDR2 YFSETQ. The CDR3 is made up of 12 amino acids. CDR3 loop: CASSWALETQYF. The DNA of the CDR3 is TGCGCCAGCAGTTGGGCTCTAGAGACCCAGTACTTC.

This clone was found once. This sequence joins TRBV21-1 and TRBJ2-1; no check of the table's D call, TRBD2, against the DNA was made. TRBV21-1 is a documented pseudogene. This CDR3 comprises 16 residues. This CDR3 is CASTHFSGVPGDEQFF. CDR3 bases: TGTGCCAGCACCCATTTTAGCGGGGTCCCTGGGGATGAGCAGTTCTTC.

This clone was recorded once. The chain has TRBV5-4 and TRBJ1-1; D unresolved. This CDR3 has 16 amino acids. Deletions cut 0 bases from V and 0 bases from J, with 12 bases between. Germline-derived CDR1 and CDR2 are SGHNT and YYREEE (reference sequence). In DNA form, the CDR3 reads TGTGCCAGCAGCTTGGCGGTAACCAGGTTGAACACTGAAGCTTTCTTT. Amino acids: CASSLAVTRLNTEAFF.

The rearrangement uses TRBV6-1 and TRBJ1-5; a possible D gene is TRBD1 (5 bases). Germline V CDR1 and CDR2: MNHNS, SASEGT. CDR3 length equals 14 residues. Deletions cut 7 bases from V and 0 bases from J, with 10 bases between. The CDR3 region has the DNA TGTGCCAGCAAGGGGCCTTATAGCAATCAGCCCCAGCATTTT. Translated, it gives CASKGPYSNQPQHF.

V is TRBV9 and J is TRBJ2-2; D is unresolved. Germline CDR1 and CDR2: SGDLS and YYNGEE. The V gene lost 4 bases and the J gene lost 4 bases, with 14 bases spanning the gap. The CDR3 consists of 15 residues. DNA for the CDR3: TGTGCCAGCAGCTCCCAAATAGGAGTCACCGGGGAGCTGTTTTTT. Its translation: CASSSQIGVTGELFF.

The chain joins TRBV9 to TRBJ1-4; 10 bases are shared with TRBD1. J gave up 7 bases and V 0 bases, and 0 bases lay outside the gene matches. The CDR3 consists of 14 residues. Germline CDR1 reads SGDLS; CDR2 reads YYNGEE. This chain's CDR3 is CASSVGTGGEKLFF. The CDR3 nucleotides are TGTGCCAGCAGCGTAGGGACAGGGGGTGAAAAACTGTTTTTT.

The chain employs TRBV10-3 and TRBJ2-3; D gene uncertain. Germline CDR1 is ENHRY and CDR2 is SYGVKD. CDR3 size: 15 residues. Trimming removed 10 bases at V and 0 bases at J, with 17 bases between. CDR3 loop: CATLDTVTSTDTQYF. The DNA of the CDR3 is TGTGCCACCCTCGACACCGTCACTAGCACAGATACGCAGTATTTT.

The chain uses TRBV9 and TRBJ2-7; TRBD2 agrees at 7 bases. CDR3 length: 15 residues. With V trimmed by 3 bases and J by 4 bases, 10 bases remained unmatched. Germline CDR1 SGDLS, CDR2 YYNGEE. The CDR3 DNA reads as TGTGCCAGCAGCGGGGGAACGGGGGGACTTTACGAGCAGTACTTC. Encoded protein: CASSGGTGGLYEQYF.

The chain employs TRBV28 and TRBJ2-4; a weak D match, TRBD1 (5 bases). Trimming removed 3 bases from V and 7 bases from J, with 16 bases in between. The CDR3 spans 15 residues. Germline values: CDR1 MDHEN, CDR2 SYDVKM. The CDR3 is CASSFLSQGLNIQYF. The CDR3 DNA is TGTGCCAGCAGTTTTCTGTCTCAGGGCCTGAACATTCAGTACTTC.

The rearrangement uses TRBV19 and TRBJ1-4; 7 nucleotides align to TRBD1. Germline values: CDR1 LNHDA, CDR2 SQIVND (reference sequence). CDR3 length: 14 residues. The junction had 5 bases not matched to a gene; V was cut back by 5 bases and J by 5 bases. CDR3 nucleotide sequence: TGTGCCAGTAGTCCACGGACAGGCAATGAAAAACTGTTTTTT. Translation gives CASSPRTGNEKLFF.